This T cell receptor beta chain emerged from a study of CD8+ T cells in alopecia areata. General observations from the study: Compared with mice, patients displayed less clear TCR sharing, possibly for HLA-related reasons. Scalp data also include sequences from resident alphabeta T cells of normal skin. Clonality was higher in lesional than normal scalp, especially in alopecia totalis/universalis.

Extracted from the samples, RNA was reverse transcribed into cDNA to serve as the sequencing template. Assay used: immunoSEQ multiplex PCR; TCRdb lists only in-frame clones, some missing. The sample has about 140,000 clones, roughly 58% seen once. It was from PBMCs that CD4+ and CD8+ T cells were sorted. This clone turned up a few times. Its target is not known. Sequenced sample: CD8+ T cells sorted from blood. The TCR sequence derives from a human donor in good health.

The CDR3 here is CSALLGQGRSGANVLTF. The DNA for the CDR3 is TGCAGCGCCCTACTGGGACAGGGGCGCTCTGGGGCCAACGTCCTGACTTTC. The rearrangement links TRBV29-1 to TRBJ2-6; 10 nucleotides agree with TRBD1. V shed 7 bases, J shed 0 bases, and the junction held 9 bases outside the gene matches. The germline V gene has CDR1 SQVTM and CDR2 ANQGSEA. This CDR3 spans 17 amino acids.